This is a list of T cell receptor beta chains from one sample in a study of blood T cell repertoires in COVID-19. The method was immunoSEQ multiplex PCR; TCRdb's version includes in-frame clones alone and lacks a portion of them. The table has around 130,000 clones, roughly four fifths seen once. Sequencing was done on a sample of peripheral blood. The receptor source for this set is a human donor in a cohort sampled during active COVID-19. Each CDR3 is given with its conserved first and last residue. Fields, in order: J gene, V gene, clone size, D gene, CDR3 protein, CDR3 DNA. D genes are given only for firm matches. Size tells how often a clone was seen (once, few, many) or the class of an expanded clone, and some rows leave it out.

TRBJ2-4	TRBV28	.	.	CASSSNRVMRNIQYF	TGTGCCAGCAGCTCTAACCGGGTTATGCGGAACATTCAGTACTTC
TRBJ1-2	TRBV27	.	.	CASSARRGGYTF	TGTGCCAGCAGTGCCCGAAGGGGTGGCTACACCTTC
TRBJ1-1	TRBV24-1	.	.	CATSDSKGVVSEAFF	TGTGCCACCAGTGATTCGAAGGGGGTGGTCTCTGAAGCTTTCTTT
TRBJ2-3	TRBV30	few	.	CAFRTITDTQYF	TGTGCCTTTCGGACTATCACAGATACGCAGTATTTT
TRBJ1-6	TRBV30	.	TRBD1	CASGQGNSPLHF	TGTGCCTCGGGACAGGGAAATTCACCCCTCCACTTT
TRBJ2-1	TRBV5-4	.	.	CASSLLNYNEQFF	TGTGCCAGCAGCTTGCTAAATTACAATGAGCAGTTCTTC
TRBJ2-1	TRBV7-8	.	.	CASSITSSYNEQFF	TGTGCCAGCAGCATTACAAGCTCCTACAATGAGCAGTTCTTC
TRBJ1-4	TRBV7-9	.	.	CASSLALNEKLFF	TGTGCCAGCAGCTTAGCCCTCAATGAAAAACTGTTTTTT
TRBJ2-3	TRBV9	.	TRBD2	CASSVGIAGGTDTQYF	TGTGCCAGCAGCGTAGGGATAGCGGGGGGCACAGATACGCAGTATTTT
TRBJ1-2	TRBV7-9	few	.	CASSPGGTNYGYTF	TGTGCCAGCAGCCCAGGAGGGACTAACTATGGCTACACCTTC
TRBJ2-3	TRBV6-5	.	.	CASSYDGGDTQYF	TGTGCCAGCAGTTACGACGGGGGAGATACGCAGTATTTT
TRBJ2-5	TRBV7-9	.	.	CASSLGGEVETQYF	TGTGCCAGCAGCTTAGGGGGCGAAGTGGAGACCCAGTACTTC
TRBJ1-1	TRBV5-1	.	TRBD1	CASSLGGQYTEAFF	TGCGCCAGCAGCTTGGGGGGACAGTACACTGAAGCTTTCTTT
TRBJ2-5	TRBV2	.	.	CASNPTRKETQYF	TGTGCCAGCAACCCGACTCGTAAAGAGACCCAGTACTTC